This TCR beta chain was recorded in a study of T cell responses to AZD1222 COVID-19 vaccine. Germline loops: CDR1 SEHNR, CDR2 FQNEAQ (reference sequence). Trimming took 5 bases from V and 4 from J, leaving 5 bases between them. The CDR3 totals 12 residues. Measured with immunoSEQ multiplex PCR; TCRdb has only the in-frame clones, and not every one. The data show fewer than 200,000 clones, with approximately 88% seen just once and approximately 4.3% held by the top ten. As concerns this clone: Its target is not known.

Points from the study as a whole: Reportedly, nearly half the spike-specific TCRs target unmutated variant regions. Donor demographics were predominantly white British with a female majority; clonal diversity may be underestimated. At baseline, seropositivity was found in only a handful of AZD1222 recipients.

The rearrangement uses TRBV7-9 and TRBJ1-4, with D hard to call. The clonotype comes from an adult who received the AZD1222 COVID-19 vaccine. Material: peripheral blood, obtained 28 days after the second AZD1222 dose. The DNA for the CDR3 is TGTGCCAGCAGCAGTAATAATGAAAAACTGTTTTTT. It translates to CASSSNNEKLFF.